A single T cell receptor (beta chain) is shown here with its context. The target antigen is unknown. The data stem from a study of vaccination effects on CD4 cells after COVID-19. Study findings and constraints: Only a single clone (1 of 255 vaccine-induced clones in healthy vaccinees) cross-reacted with common cold coronaviruses.

Trimming took 0 bases from V and 10 from J, leaving 13 bases between them. CDR3 length: 13 residues. Germline lookup yields CDR1 LGHDT and CDR2 YNNKEL (reference sequence). TCRdb's table, derived via immunoSEQ multiplex PCR, lists solely in-frame clones and lacks some. The table records about 20,000 clones, roughly four fifths of them present only once. ViraFEST used viral peptide pools to expand antigen-specific CD4+ T cells before sequencing. Investigators separated out CD4+ T cells once approximately 10 days of culture had passed. The study found no prior SARS-CoV-2 infection in the vaccine recipients, who tested negative for nucleocapsid antibodies.

The sequencing used CD4+ T cells from PBMCs cultured with HCoV-NL63 spike peptides, collected before COVID-19 vaccination. This clonotype originated in a human donor who received a COVID-19 vaccine. The chain joins TRBV3-1 (or the pseudogene TRBV3-2) to TRBJ2-7; D ambiguous. DNA for the CDR3: TGTGCCAGCAGCCAAGATTGGCCAGTCGTACAGTACTTC. Protein product: CASSQDWPVVQYF.